The clone carrying this TCR beta chain was seen repeatedly, ten times or more. The antigen remains undetermined. Germline V gene data show CDR1 as SGDLS and CDR2 as YYNGEE. The CDR3 is made up of 16 amino acids. The V gene lost 4 bases and the J gene lost 7 bases, with 23 bases spanning the gap. The sample belongs to a study of early T cells in non-severe SARS-CoV-2 infection. In the study overall: Alpha and beta chains were unpaired, from unsorted whole-blood bulk RNA. Regarding the study as a whole: VDJdb matching skewed toward anti-spike CD8 responses, missing private and CD4 specificities.

Unique molecular identifiers tagged individual cDNA molecules. Via MiXCR, TCRdb re-called the 5' RACE reads, giving one row per CDR3 protein. This sample has 65,000 to 75,000 distinct CDR3 sequences, with 11% found just once. The sequenced material came from whole blood. The TCR comes from an adult who was a healthcare worker with PCR-confirmed SARS-CoV-2 infection or an uninfected control (not recorded which). V usage is TRBV9 and J usage is TRBJ1-2; D perhaps matches TRBD1 (6 bases). The CDR3 spells CASSPQEGQGIGGYTF. CDR3 DNA: TGTGCCAGCAGCCCCCAGGAGGGGCAGGGGATAGGTGGCTACACCTTC.